This T cell receptor (beta chain) came from a study of cytomegalovirus exposure and HLA in healthy donors. The study, taken as a whole, reports: Listed as cytomegalovirus-associated were 150 to 200 TCR beta chains. Among CMV-associated TCR beta chains, most appeared HLA-restricted in a later analysis.

Germline V gives CDR1 ENHRY, CDR2 SYGVKD. The ends lost 4 bases at V and 0 bases at J; junction bases unmatched: 9. The CDR3 consists of 18 residues. The PCR made use of 60 Vbeta and 13 Jbeta primers. Assay: immunoSEQ multiplex PCR; the TCRdb copy retains only in-frame clones and omits some. Of roughly 120,000 clones in the sample, 15% were seen once. This clone was detected only a few times. What it recognizes is unknown. This TCR was recovered from a woman aged 18-29 years in good health and CMV-seronegative. The sample taken for sequencing was PBMCs. This chain connects TRBV10-3 to TRBJ1-1; 12 nucleotides align to TRBD1. CDR3 amino acids: CAISVKRDRGPLNTEAFF. The CDR3 coding sequence is TGTGCCATCAGTGTAAAGAGGGACAGGGGGCCGTTGAACACTGAAGCTTTCTTT.